The following is a T cell receptor (beta chain) sequence with its context. These data originate in a study of blood T cell repertoires in COVID-19. Libraries were prepared by immunoSEQ multiplex PCR; TCRdb keeps only in-frame clonotypes and omits some of them. The table records 200,000 to 300,000 clones, approximately 86% of them present only once. The CDR3 runs 14 residues. V gave up 6 bases and J gave up 7 bases, with 16 bases separating them. CDR1 is SGHNT, CDR2 YYREEE, per germline (reference sequence). The V gene is TRBV5-4, the J gene TRBJ2-2; D possibly corresponds to TRBD2 (7 bases). The sequence derives from a young man with active or convalescent COVID-19. Sequencing was done on a sample of peripheral blood. CDR3 coding DNA: TGTGCCAGCACCGCCGGGGGCGGGAGCGGGGAGCTGTTTTTT. Its protein product is CASTAGGGSGELFF.